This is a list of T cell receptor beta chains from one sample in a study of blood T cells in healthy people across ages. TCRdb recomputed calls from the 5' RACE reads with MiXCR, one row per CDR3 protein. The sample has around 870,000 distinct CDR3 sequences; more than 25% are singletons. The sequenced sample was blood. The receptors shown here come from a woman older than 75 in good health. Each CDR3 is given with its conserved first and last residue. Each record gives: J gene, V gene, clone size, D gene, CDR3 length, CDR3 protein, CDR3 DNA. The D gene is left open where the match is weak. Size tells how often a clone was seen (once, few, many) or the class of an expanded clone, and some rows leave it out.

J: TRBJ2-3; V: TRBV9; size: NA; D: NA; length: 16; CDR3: CASSPRLYRGGDTQYF; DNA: TGTGCCAGCAGCCCACGTCTATATCGGGGAGGAGATACGCAGTATTTT
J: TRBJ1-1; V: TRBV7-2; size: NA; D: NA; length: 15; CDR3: CASSWQGFQSTEAFF; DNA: TGTGCCAGCAGCTGGCAGGGGTTCCAGAGCACTGAAGCTTTCTTT
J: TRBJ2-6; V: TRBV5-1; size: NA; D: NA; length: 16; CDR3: CASRGGGLSGANVLTF; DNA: TGCGCCAGCAGAGGCGGCGGCCTCTCTGGGGCCAACGTCCTGACTTTC
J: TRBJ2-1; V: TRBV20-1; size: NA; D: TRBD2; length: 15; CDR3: CSASVTSGGYNEQFF; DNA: TGCAGTGCTAGTGTGACTAGCGGGGGTTACAATGAGCAGTTCTTC
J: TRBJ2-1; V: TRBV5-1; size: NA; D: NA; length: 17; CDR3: CASSLGIKWGSQETQFF; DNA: TGCGCCAGTAGCTTGGGGATAAAGTGGGGGTCTCAAGAGACCCAGTTCTTC
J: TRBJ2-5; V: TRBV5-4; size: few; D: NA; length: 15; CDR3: CASSLERRRQETQYF; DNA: TGTGCCAGCAGCTTGGAGCGCAGGCGCCAAGAGACCCAGTACTTC
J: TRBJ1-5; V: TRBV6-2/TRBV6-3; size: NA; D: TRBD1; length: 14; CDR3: CASRRQGFSQPQHF; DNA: TGTGCCAGCAGAAGACAGGGCTTCTCCCAGCCCCAGCATTTT
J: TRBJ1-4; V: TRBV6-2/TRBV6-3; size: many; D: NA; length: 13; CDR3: CASTQGREEKLFF; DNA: TGTGCCAGCACCCAGGGAAGGGAGGAAAAACTGTTTTTT
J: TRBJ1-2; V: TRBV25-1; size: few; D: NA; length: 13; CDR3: CASSLWGLGGYTF; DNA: TGTGCCAGCAGTCTCTGGGGGCTAGGAGGCTACACCTTC
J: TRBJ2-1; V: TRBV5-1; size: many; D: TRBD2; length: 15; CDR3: CASSLAPGGHNEQFF; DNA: TGCGCCAGCAGCTTGGCTCCGGGGGGGCATAATGAGCAGTTCTTC
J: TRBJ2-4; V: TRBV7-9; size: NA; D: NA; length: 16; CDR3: CASSDAAGLAKNIQYF; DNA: TGTGCCAGCAGCGACGCGGCAGGACTAGCCAAAAACATTCAGTACTTC
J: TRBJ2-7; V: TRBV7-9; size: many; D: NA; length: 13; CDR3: CASSSYDDYEQYF; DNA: TGTGCCAGCAGCTCCTACGATGATTACGAGCAGTACTTC
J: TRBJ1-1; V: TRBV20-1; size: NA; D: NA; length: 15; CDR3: CSARAFGTGDPEAFF; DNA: TGCAGTGCTAGAGCCTTTGGAACGGGAGACCCTGAAGCTTTCTTT
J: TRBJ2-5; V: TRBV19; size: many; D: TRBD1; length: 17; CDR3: CASSERPGQENQETQYF; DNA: TGTGCCAGTAGTGAACGTCCGGGACAGGAAAACCAAGAGACCCAGTACTTC
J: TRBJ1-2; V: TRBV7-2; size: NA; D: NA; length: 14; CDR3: CASSSTRESGGYTF; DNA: TGTGCCAGCAGCTCCACGAGGGAGTCGGGGGGCTACACCTTC
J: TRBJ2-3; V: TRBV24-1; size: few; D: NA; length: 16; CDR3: CATSDSVGRGTDTQYF; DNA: TGTGCCACCAGTGATTCGGTGGGCCGGGGCACAGATACGCAGTATTTT
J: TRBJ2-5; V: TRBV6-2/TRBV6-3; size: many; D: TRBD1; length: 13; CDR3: CASQQGIAETQYF; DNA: TGTGCCAGCCAACAGGGGATTGCCGAGACCCAGTACTTC
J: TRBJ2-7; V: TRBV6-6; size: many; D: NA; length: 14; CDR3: CASRQEAFTYEQYF; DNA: TGTGCCAGCAGGCAAGAAGCGTTTACCTACGAGCAGTACTTC
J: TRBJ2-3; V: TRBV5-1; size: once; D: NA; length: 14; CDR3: CASSEGVDTDTQYF; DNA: TGCGCCAGCAGCGAGGGGGTCGACACGGATACGCAGTATTTT
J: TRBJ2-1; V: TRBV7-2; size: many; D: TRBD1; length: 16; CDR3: CASSLVGRGQQGEQFF; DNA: TGTGCCAGCAGCTTAGTCGGAAGGGGGCAGCAGGGTGAGCAGTTCTTC
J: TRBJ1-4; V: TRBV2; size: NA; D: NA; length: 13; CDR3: CASAGARNEKLFF; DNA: TGTGCCAGCGCGGGGGCACGTAATGAAAAACTGTTTTTT
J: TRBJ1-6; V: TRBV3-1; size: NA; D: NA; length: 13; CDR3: CASSQVWGSPLHF; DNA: TGTGCCAGCAGCCAAGTCTGGGGATCACCCCTCCACTTT
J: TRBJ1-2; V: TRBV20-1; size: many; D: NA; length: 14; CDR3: CSARNREAFAGYTF; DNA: TGCAGTGCTAGGAACAGGGAGGCCTTCGCCGGCTACACCTTC
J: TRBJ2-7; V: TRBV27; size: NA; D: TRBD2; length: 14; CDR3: CASSRREAAYEQYF; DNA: TGTGCCAGCAGCCGCCGGGAGGCCGCATACGAGCAGTACTTC
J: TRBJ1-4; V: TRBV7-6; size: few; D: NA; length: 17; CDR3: CASNLGHRGATNEKLFF; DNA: TGTGCCAGCAACCTGGGACACCGAGGAGCAACTAATGAAAAACTGTTTTTT
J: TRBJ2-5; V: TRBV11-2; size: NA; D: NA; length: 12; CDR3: CASGPEIETQYF; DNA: TGTGCCAGCGGGCCGGAGATTGAGACCCAGTACTTC
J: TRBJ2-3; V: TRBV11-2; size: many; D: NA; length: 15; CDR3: CASSYTRGVTDTQYF; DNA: TGTGCCAGCAGCTATACTAGGGGGGTCACAGATACGCAGTATTTT
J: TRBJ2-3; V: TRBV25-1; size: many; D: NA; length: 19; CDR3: CASSEGWGETVDLEDTQYF; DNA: TGTGCCAGCAGTGAAGGGTGGGGGGAGACGGTGGATCTAGAGGATACGCAGTATTTT
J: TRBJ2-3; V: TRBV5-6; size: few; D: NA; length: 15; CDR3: CASSLVLGAQDTQYF; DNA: TGTGCCAGCAGCTTGGTTTTGGGGGCGCAAGATACGCAGTATTTT
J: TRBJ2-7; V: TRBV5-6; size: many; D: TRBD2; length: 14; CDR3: CASSSERGTYEQYF; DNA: TGTGCCAGCAGCTCTGAGCGGGGGACTTACGAGCAGTACTTC
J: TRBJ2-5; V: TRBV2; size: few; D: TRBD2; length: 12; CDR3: CATGGGQKTQYF; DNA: TGTGCGACCGGCGGGGGGCAGAAGACCCAGTACTTC
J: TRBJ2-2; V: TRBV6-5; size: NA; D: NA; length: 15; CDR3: CASRGWRGNTGELFF; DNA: TGTGCCAGCCGCGGGTGGAGGGGAAATACCGGGGAGCTGTTTTTT
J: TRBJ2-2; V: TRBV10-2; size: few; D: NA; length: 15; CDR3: CASSRSTANTGELFF; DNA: TGCGCCAGCAGTAGGTCCACCGCGAACACCGGGGAGCTGTTTTTT
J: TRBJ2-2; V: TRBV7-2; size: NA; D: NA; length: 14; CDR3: CASSSDGYTGELFF; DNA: TGTGCCAGCAGTTCGGACGGATACACCGGGGAGCTGTTTTTT
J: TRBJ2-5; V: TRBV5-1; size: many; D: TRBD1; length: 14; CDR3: CASSLGGTVETQYF; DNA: TGCGCCAGCAGCCTAGGGGGCACGGTCGAGACCCAGTACTTC
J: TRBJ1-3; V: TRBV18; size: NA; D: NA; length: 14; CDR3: CASSPQTSGNTIYF; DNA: TGTGCCAGCTCACCACAGACCTCTGGAAACACCATATATTTT
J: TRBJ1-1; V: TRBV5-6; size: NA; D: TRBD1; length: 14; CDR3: CASSKNTGVTEAFF; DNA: TGTGCCAGCAGCAAGAATACAGGGGTTACTGAAGCTTTCTTT